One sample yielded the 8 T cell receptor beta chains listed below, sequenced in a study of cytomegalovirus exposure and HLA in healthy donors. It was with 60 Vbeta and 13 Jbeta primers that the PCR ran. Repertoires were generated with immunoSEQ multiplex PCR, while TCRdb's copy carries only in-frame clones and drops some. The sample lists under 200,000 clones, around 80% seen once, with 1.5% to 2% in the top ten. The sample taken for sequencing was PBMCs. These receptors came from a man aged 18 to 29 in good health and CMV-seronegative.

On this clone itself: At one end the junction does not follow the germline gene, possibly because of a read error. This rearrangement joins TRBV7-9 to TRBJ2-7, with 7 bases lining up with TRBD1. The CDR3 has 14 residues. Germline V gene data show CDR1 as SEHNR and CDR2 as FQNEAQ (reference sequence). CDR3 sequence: CSSSSGQVIYEQYF. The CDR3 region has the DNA TGTTCCAGCAGCAGCGGACAGGTCATCTACGAGCAGTACTTC.

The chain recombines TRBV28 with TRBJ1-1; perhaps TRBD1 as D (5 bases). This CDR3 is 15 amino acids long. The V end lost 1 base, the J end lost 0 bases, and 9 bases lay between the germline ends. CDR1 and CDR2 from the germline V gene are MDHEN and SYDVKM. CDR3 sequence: CASSLSQGLNTEAFF. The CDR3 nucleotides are TGTGCCAGCAGTTTATCGCAGGGCCTGAACACTGAAGCTTTCTTT.

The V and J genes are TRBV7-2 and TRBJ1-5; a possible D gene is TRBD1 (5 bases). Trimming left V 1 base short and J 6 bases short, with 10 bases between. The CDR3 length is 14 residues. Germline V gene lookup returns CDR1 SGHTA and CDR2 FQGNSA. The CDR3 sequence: CASSLVGVGQPQHF. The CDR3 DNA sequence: TGTGCCAGCAGCTTAGTAGGGGTAGGTCAGCCCCAGCATTTT.

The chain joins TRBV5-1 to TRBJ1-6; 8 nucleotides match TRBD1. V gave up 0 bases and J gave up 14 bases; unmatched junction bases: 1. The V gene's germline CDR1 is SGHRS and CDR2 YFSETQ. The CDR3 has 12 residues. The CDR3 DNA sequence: TGCGCCAGCAGCTTGGGGGACAGGTCCCTCCACTTT. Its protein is CASSLGDRSLHF.

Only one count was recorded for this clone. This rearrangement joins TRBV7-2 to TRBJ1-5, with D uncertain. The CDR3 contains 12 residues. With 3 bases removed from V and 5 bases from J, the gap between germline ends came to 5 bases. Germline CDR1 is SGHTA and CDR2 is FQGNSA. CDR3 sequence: CASSLRDQPQHF. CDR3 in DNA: TGTGCCAGCAGCTTGCGGGATCAGCCCCAGCATTTT.

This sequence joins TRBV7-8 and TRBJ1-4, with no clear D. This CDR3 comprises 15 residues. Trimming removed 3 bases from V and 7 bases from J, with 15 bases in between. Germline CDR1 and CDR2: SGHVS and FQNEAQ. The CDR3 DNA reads TGTGCCAGCAGCTTGCGGGTGGGGTTGGGTGAAAAACTGTTTTTT. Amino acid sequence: CASSLRVGLGEKLFF.

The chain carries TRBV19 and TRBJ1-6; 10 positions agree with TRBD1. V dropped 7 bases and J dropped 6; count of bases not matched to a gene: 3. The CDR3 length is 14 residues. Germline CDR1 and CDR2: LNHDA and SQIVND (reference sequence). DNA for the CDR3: TGTGCCAGTAAAGGACAGGGGGTTAATTCACCCCTCCACTTT. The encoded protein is CASKGQGVNSPLHF. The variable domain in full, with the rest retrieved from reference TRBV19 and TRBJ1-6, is DGGITQSPKYLFRKEGQNVTLSCEQNLNHDAMYWYRQDPGQGLRLIYYSQIVNDFQKGDIAEGYSVSREKKESFPLTVTSAQKNPTAFYLCASKGQGVNSPLHFGNGTRLTVT.

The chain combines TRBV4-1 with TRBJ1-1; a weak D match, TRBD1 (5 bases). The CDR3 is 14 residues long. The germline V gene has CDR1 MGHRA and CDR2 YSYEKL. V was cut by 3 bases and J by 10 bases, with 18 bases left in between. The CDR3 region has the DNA TGCGCCAGCAGCCAGACGTTAGGGGTACTCCGAGCTTTCTTT. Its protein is CASSQTLGVLRAFF.